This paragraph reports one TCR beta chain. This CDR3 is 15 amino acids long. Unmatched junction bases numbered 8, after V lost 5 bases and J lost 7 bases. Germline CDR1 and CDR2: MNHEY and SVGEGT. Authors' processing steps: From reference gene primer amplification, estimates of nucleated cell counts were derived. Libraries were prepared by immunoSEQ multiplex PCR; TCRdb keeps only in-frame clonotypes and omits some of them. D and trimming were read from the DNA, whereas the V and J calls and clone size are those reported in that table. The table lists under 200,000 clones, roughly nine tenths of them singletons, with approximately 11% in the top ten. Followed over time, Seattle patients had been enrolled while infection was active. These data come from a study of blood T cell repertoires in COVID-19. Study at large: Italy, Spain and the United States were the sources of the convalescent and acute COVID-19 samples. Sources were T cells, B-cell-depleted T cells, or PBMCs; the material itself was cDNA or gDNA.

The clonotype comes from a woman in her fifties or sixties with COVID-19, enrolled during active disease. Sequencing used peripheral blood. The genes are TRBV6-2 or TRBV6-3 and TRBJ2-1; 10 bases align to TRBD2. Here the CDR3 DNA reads TGTGCCAGCAGTGGATCTAGCGGGAGAAGGAATGAGCAGTTCTTC. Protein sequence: CASSGSSGRRNEQFF.